A selection of T cell receptor beta chains follows, all from one sample in a study of graft-versus-host responses after intestinal transplantation. TCRdb's copy holds only in-frame clones and misses some; the assay was immunoSEQ multiplex PCR. In the table there are 24,000 or so clones, almost 85% of which are singletons. No cognate antigen is known for these TCRs. The sample here was unstimulated CD8+ T cells sorted from spleen or lymph node cells, taken before transplant. These receptors came from a human donor who was the organ donor for an intestinal transplant. Both conserved end residues are part of each CDR3. Fields, in order: V gene, D gene, CDR3 length, clone size, J gene, CDR3 protein, CDR3 DNA. A D gene is named only where the DNA matches it firmly. Expanded clones are given a class, and other clones once, few, many or no size at all.

>TRBV10-3|TRBD1|12|NA|TRBJ1-1
CAISVQGAQAFF
TGTGCCATCAGTGTACAGGGGGCGCAAGCTTTCTTT
>TRBV14|TRBD2|20|NA|TRBJ2-1
CASSQEPGTSGRVSYNEQFF
TGTGCCAGCAGCCAAGAACCCGGGACTAGCGGGAGAGTCTCCTACAATGAGCAGTTCTTC
>TRBV4-2|TRBD2|22|NA|TRBJ2-3
CASSPTSLAGGPGAAYRDTQYF
TGTGCCAGCAGCCCAACAAGCCTAGCGGGAGGGCCGGGGGCAGCGTATAGAGATACGCAGTATTTT
>TRBV5-4|NA|13|NA|TRBJ2-7
CASSLVPLREQYF
TGTGCCAGCAGCTTGGTGCCGCTCCGCGAGCAGTACTTC
>TRBV28|NA|14|NA|TRBJ1-5
CASSPRESNQPQHF
TGTGCCAGCAGCCCCAGAGAAAGCAATCAGCCCCAGCATTTT
>TRBV27|TRBD1|18|NA|TRBJ1-5
CASSLTRLGQDNNQPQHF
TGTGCCAGCTCCCTTACGCGCCTGGGACAGGATAACAATCAGCCCCAGCATTTT
>TRBV5-6|TRBD1|14|NA|TRBJ2-7
CASSLEGADYEQYF
TGTGCCAGCAGCTTGGAGGGGGCAGACTACGAGCAGTACTTC
>TRBV9|TRBD2|18|NA|TRBJ2-7
CASSVDSGGLAPIYEQYF
TGTGCCAGCAGCGTAGACTCGGGTGGACTAGCGCCTATCTACGAGCAGTACTTC
>TRBV13|TRBD1|12|NA|TRBJ2-1
CASSPDRREQFF
TGTGCCAGCAGCCCGGACAGGAGGGAGCAGTTCTTC
>TRBV7-9|TRBD2|18|NA|TRBJ2-1
CASRRILAGPISYNEQFF
TGTGCCAGCAGGCGTATCCTAGCGGGACCCATCTCCTACAATGAGCAGTTCTTC
>TRBV21-1|NA|16|NA|TRBJ2-2
CASRQGVRMNTGELFF
TGTGCCAGCAGACAGGGGGTACGAATGAACACCGGGGAGCTGTTTTTT
>TRBV11-3|NA|15|NA|TRBJ2-3
CASSFRRGNTDTQYF
TGTGCCAGCAGCTTTAGAAGGGGCAACACGGATACGCAGTATTTT
>TRBV4-3|NA|12|NA|TRBJ2-1
CASSQGGDPPLF
TGCGCCAGCAGCCAAGGAGGGGACCCCCCGCTCTTC
>TRBV27|TRBD2|17|NA|TRBJ2-2
CASSLRMRERGTGELFF
TGTGCCAGCAGTTTACGTATGCGGGAGAGGGGCACCGGGGAGCTGTTTTTT
>TRBV5-8|NA|14|NA|TRBJ2-7
CASIERGDFYEQYF
TGTGCCAGCATAGAAAGGGGGGATTTCTACGAGCAGTACTTC
>TRBV6-6|NA|14|NA|TRBJ1-2
CASSQAGPNYGYTF
TGTGCCAGCAGCCAGGCGGGCCCTAACTATGGCTACACCTTC
>TRBV10-3|NA|15|NA|TRBJ2-5
CATSQDRQTQETQYF
TGTGCCACCTCTCAAGATAGACAGACCCAAGAGACCCAGTACTTC
>TRBV13|NA|13|few|TRBJ2-2
CASSLEDTGELFF
TGTGCCAGCAGCTTAGAGGACACCGGGGAGCTGTTTTTT
>TRBV29-1|NA|13|NA|TRBJ1-1
CSVEGGSGNEAFF
TGCAGCGTTGAAGGGGGGTCGGGGAATGAAGCTTTCTTT
>TRBV18|TRBD1|14|NA|TRBJ1-1
CASSLYGTATEAFF
TGTGCCAGCTCACTATATGGGACAGCCACGGAAGCTTTCTTT
>TRBV19|NA|12|NA|TRBJ1-1
CATTTGNTEAFF
TGTGCCACTACAACAGGGAACACTGAAGCTTTCTTT
>TRBV7-8|NA|14|NA|TRBJ2-5
CASSLARRGETQYF
TGTGCCAGCAGCTTAGCGAGGAGGGGGGAGACCCAGTACTTC
>TRBV6-6|TRBD1|15|once|TRBJ2-7
CASSYLNRGSYEQYF
TGTGCCAGCAGTTACCTTAACAGGGGCTCCTACGAGCAGTACTTC
>TRBV4-1|NA|15|NA|TRBJ2-7
CASSQVAFGSYEQYF
TGCGCCAGCAGCCAAGTAGCCTTTGGCTCCTACGAGCAGTACTTC
>TRBV4-3|NA|14|NA|TRBJ2-7
CASSQSRGLWEQYF
TGCGCCAGCAGCCAGTCCAGGGGATTGTGGGAGCAGTACTTC